The 2 T cell receptor beta chains listed next were all sequenced from one sample in a study of cytomegalovirus exposure and HLA in healthy donors. Researchers ran the PCR with 60 Vbeta and 13 Jbeta primers. Assay: immunoSEQ multiplex PCR; the TCRdb copy retains only in-frame clones and omits some. The table includes under 200,000 clones, more than 65% detected once. The source material was PBMCs. All receptors derive from a man in his fifties in good health and CMV-seronegative.

The genes are TRBV5-4 and TRBJ1-2; D is uncertain. The CDR3 is 14 residues long. Trimming took 2 bases from V and 0 from J, leaving 8 bases between them. The germline V gene encodes CDR1 SGHNT and CDR2 YYREEE (reference sequence). The CDR3 DNA sequence: TGTGCCAGCAGCTTAGCCGGTACTAACTATGGCTACACCTTC. Its protein product is CASSLAGTNYGYTF.

This clone was detected only a few times. The CDR3 DNA reads TGTGCCAGCAAACGGACAGGTACCTCCTACGAGCAGTACTTC. It specifies CASKRTGTSYEQYF. The chain combines TRBV2 with TRBJ2-7, with TRBD1 matching over 7 bases. V dropped 7 bases and J dropped 0; count of bases not matched to a gene: 6. CDR1 SNHLY and CDR2 FYNNEI come from the germline V gene. This CDR3 contains 14 residues.